This T cell receptor (beta chain) was captured by sequencing in a study of blood T cells in healthy people across ages (dated by TCRdb to about 2015). In terms of the full investigation: Template switching captured roughly one uniquely barcoded TCR beta cDNA molecule per two T cells in model experiments. Age-related changes in TCR beta repertoire diversity were measured in the study by deep sequencing normalized with unique cDNA molecular identifiers. Donors were grouped into four age groups: young (average 16 years), middle-aged (around 39), aged (about 60) and long-lived (82). To avoid experimental bias, donors of different ages were randomly spread across the sequencing lanes. Using the same blood draw, the study looked at two additional independent replicas of 1 million unique cDNA reads for two donors, one aged 18 to 29 and the other aged 80 or older.

The roughly 38 donors, aged about 6 to 95 years, were systemically healthy Caucasian individuals from Russia. Each donor gave about 9.2 milliliters of peripheral blood, drawn into EDTA-treated Vacutainer tubes. Ficoll-Paque density-gradient centrifugation was used to isolate PBMCs, with at least 7 million per sample. Total RNA was extracted from PBMCs with Trizol reagent, with at least 6 micrograms obtained per sample. The percentages of naive CD45RAhigh/CD27high T cells were determined by flow cytometry on a PBMC aliquot from every donor. V is clipped by 3 bases and J by 5 bases, and the sequence between their germline boundaries is 8 bases long. CDR1 and CDR2 were assigned from the germline V gene as MNHEY and SVGAGI. Spanning cysteine to phenylalanine, the CDR3 consists of 13 amino acids. Only the CDR3 portion is preserved as DNA: 39 bases, with reading frame beginning at the first base. Library generation was performed with 5' RACE. These reads were obtained on an Illumina HiSeq 2500. A second roughly 6 to 12 cycle PCR used a sample-barcoded 5' primer and a J-beta primer mix. A template-switch 5' adaptor carrying 12 random nucleotides introduced a unique molecular identifier onto each TCR beta cDNA molecule. Each sample yielded at least 3 million CDR3-containing paired-end reads. First-strand cDNA was synthesized from all RNA with the Mint cDNA synthesis kit, primed by a TRBC-specific oligonucleotide. After uracil-DNA glycosylase treatment, a first 18-cycle PCR used universal primers M1SS and BC2_uni_R on all cDNA. The paper's processing steps were these. For normalization, 1 million high-quality reads were randomly selected from each sample, with every read carrying a distinct molecular identifier. Reads with shared molecular identifiers were discarded instead of being binned into consensus sequences. CDR3 identification, clonotype clustering and error correction used MiTCR with a Q25 quality threshold and the strictest error-elimination algorithm. A nonparametric unseen species model using Euler transformation provided a lower-bound estimate of total TCR beta diversity. Using fastp at Q25 and MiXCR, TCRdb reprocessed the public reads and kept productive beta chains. Identical CDR3 protein sequences are pooled into one entry, listed with their most common genes and DNA. In this record, the V and J calls reflect TCRdb's handling and not the investigators' own analysis. Within this sample are more than 650,000 distinct CDR3 sequences, with around a fifth of them counted one time only. Of the sample, 22% falls within the top ten clones.

As concerns this clonotype: Its antigen is still unknown. No base quality information exists; no much larger clone differs at one position.

Beyond this particular receptor, the publication reports: Estimates of total diversity based on one million sequenced T cells were considered lower bounds and underestimates. Bulk unsorted PBMC profiling prevented conclusive comparison of naive and antigen-experienced compartments. The long-lived group showed more naive CD4+ T cells, fewer expanded clones and increased TCR diversity than the aged group, suggesting age selection. As age increased, observed TCR beta diversity per million T cells dropped in a roughly linear way, and a significant reduction was already evident by age 40. Because the CMV infection status of the donors was unknown, age-related changes in expanded clonotypes may potentially have been confounded. Observed TCR beta diversity correlated strongly with the percentage of naive T cells measured by flow cytometry.

The chain links TRBV6-5 with TRBJ2-1; there is no confident call for the D gene. This sequence originates from a man in his 70s in good health. The sample comprised blood. The CDR3 loop reads CASSYPHNNEQFF. The bases are TGTGCCAGCAGTTATCCCCACAACAATGAGCAGTTCTTC.